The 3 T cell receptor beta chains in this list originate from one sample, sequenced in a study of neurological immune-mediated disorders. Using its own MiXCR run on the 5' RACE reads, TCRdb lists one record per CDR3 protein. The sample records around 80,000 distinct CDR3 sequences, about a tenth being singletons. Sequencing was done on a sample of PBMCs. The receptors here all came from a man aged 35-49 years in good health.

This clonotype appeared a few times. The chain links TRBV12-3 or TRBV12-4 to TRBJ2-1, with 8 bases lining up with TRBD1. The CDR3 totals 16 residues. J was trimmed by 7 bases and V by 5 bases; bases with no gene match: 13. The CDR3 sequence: CASSPIGTGLLNEQFF. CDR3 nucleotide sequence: TGTGCCAGCAGTCCTATCGGGACAGGATTGCTAAATGAGCAGTTCTTC.

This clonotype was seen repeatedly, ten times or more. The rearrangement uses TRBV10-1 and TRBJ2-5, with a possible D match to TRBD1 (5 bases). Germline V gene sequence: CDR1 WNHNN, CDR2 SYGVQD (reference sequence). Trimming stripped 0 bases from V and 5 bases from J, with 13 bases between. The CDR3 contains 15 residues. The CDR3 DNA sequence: TGCGCCAGCAGTGAGTCGATGACAGATTCGGAGACCCAGTACTTC. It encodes CASSESMTDSETQYF.

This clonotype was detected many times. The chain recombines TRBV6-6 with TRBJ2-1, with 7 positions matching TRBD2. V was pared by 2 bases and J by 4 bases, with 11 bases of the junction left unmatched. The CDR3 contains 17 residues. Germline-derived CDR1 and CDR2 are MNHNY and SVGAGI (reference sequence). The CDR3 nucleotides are TGTGCCAGCAGTTACGGCGGCGGGGGAGTCCCATACAATGAGCAGTTCTTC. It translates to CASSYGGGGVPYNEQFF.